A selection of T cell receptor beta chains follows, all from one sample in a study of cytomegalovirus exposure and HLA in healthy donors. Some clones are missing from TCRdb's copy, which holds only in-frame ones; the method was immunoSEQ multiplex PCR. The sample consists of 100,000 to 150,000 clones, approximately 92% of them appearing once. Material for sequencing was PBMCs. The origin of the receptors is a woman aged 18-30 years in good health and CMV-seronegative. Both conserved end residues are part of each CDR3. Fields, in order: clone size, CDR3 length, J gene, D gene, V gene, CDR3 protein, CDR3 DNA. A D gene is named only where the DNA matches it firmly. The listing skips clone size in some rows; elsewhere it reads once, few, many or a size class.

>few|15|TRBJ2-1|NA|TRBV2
CASSGELGPTVEQFF
TGTGCCAGCTCAGGGGAGCTAGGACCTACTGTTGAGCAGTTCTTC
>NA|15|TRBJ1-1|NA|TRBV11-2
CASSLFAGENTKAFF
TGTGCCAGCAGCTTATTCGCGGGGGAGAACACTAAAGCTTTCTTT
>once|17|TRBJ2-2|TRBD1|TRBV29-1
CSVSGTGAARDTGELFF
TGCAGCGTGTCCGGGACAGGGGCCGCCCGAGACACCGGGGAGCTGTTTTTT
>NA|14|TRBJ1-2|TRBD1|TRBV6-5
CASRPELTGAGYTF
TGTGCCAGCAGACCCGAATTGACAGGGGCCGGCTACACCTTC
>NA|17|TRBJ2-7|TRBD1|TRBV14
CASSQLRGQGSAYEQYF
TGTGCCAGCAGCCAACTTCGAGGACAGGGAAGTGCCTACGAGCAGTACTTC
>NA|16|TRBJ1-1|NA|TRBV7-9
CASSQSVGAAITEAFF
TGTGCCAGCAGCCAAAGTGTGGGGGCCGCGATCACTGAAGCTTTCTTT
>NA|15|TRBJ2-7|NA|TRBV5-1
CASSARGKSSYEQYF
TGCGCCAGCAGCGCTCGGGGGAAAAGCTCCTACGAGCAGTACTTC
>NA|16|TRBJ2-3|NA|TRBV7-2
CASSLGGDRFTDTQYF
TGTGCCAGCAGCTTAGGGGGGGACAGATTCACAGATACGCAGTATTTT
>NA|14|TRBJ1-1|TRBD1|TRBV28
CASSRGGANTEAFF
TGTGCCAGCAGCCGAGGGGGCGCGAACACTGAAGCTTTCTTT
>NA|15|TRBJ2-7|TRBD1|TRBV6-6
CASSYLRDRDYEQYF
TGTGCCAGCAGTTACCTCCGGGACAGGGACTACGAGCAGTACTTC
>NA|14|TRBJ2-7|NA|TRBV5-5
CASSGYREGDEQYF
TGTGCCAGCAGCGGATACAGGGAAGGTGACGAGCAGTACTTC
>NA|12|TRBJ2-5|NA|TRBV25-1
CASVQAGETQYF
TGTGCCAGCGTCCAGGCGGGAGAGACCCAGTACTTC
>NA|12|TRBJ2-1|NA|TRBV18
CASSPGGHEQFF
TGTGCCAGCTCACCAGGGGGCCATGAGCAGTTCTTC
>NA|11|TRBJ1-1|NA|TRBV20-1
CSARVKGRAFF
TGCAGTGCTAGAGTGAAGGGGCGAGCTTTCTTT
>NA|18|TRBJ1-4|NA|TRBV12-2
CASRFPNQGAATNEKLFF
TGTGCAAGTCGCTTCCCGAACCAGGGGGCGGCAACTAATGAAAAACTGTTTTTT
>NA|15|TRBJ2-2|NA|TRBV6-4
CASSELQGAVGELFF
TGTGCCAGCAGTGAATTACAGGGTGCCGTCGGGGAGCTGTTTTTT
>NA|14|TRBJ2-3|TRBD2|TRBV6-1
CASSGLAGGDTQYF
TGTGCCAGCTCGGGACTAGCGGGCGGGGATACGCAGTATTTT
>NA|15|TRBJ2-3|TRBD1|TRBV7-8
CASSSQGASTDTQYF
TGTGCCAGCAGCTCACAGGGGGCTAGCACAGATACGCAGTATTTT
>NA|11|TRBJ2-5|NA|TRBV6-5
CASSYVGTQYF
TGTGCCAGCAGTTACGTCGGGACCCAGTACTTC
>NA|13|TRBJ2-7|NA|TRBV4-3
CASSQDWGGEQYF
TGCGCCAGCAGCCAAGATTGGGGAGGCGAGCAGTACTTC
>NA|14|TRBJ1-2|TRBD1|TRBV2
CASRTTGGIGGYTF
TGTGCCAGCAGAACCACAGGGGGCATAGGTGGCTACACCTTC
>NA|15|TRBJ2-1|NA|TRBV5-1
CASSLVVPGYNEQFF
TGCGCCAGCAGCTTGGTGGTGCCGGGATACAATGAGCAGTTCTTC
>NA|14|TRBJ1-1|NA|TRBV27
CASSLWGENTEAFF
TGTGCCAGCAGTTTGTGGGGAGAGAACACTGAAGCTTTCTTT
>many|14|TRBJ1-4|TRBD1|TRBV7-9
CASSTGTVNEKLFF
TGTGCCAGCAGCACCGGGACAGTAAATGAAAAACTGTTTTTT
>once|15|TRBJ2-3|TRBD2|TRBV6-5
CASSRLAGFTDTQYF
TGTGCCAGCAGTCGCCTAGCGGGGTTCACAGATACGCAGTATTTT
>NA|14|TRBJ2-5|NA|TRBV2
CAYNSRGRGETQYF
TGTGCCTATAATTCTCGGGGGAGGGGGGAGACCCAGTACTTC
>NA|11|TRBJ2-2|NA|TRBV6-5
CASSYHGELFF
TGTGCCAGCAGTTACCACGGGGAGCTGTTTTTT
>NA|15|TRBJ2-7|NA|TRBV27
CASSLFPGVVYEQYF
TGTGCCAGCAGTTTATTTCCAGGGGTGGTCTACGAGCAGTACTTC
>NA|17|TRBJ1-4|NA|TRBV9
CASSELGLPATNEKLFF
TGTGCCAGCAGCGAGTTGGGTCTACCAGCGACTAATGAAAAACTGTTTTTT
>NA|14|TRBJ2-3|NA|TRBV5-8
CASSRQGPPDTQYF
TGTGCCAGCAGCAGGCAGGGCCCCCCAGATACGCAGTATTTT
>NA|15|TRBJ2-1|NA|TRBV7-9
CASSATQVRNNEQFF
TGTGCCAGCAGCGCCACGCAGGTTAGGAACAATGAGCAGTTCTTC
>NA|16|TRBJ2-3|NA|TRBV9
CASSVPRVGHTDTQYF
TGTGCCAGCAGCGTCCCTAGGGTGGGACACACAGATACGCAGTATTTT
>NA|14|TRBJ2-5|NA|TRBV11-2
CASSLGSRAPTQYF
TGTGCCAGCAGCTTAGGATCGAGGGCTCCGACCCAGTACTTC
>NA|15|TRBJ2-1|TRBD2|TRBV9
CASSRTSGPYNEQFF
TGTGCCAGCAGCAGAACTAGCGGACCCTACAATGAGCAGTTCTTC
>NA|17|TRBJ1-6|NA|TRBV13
CASSLGGEGGLSSPLHF
TGTGCCAGCAGCTTAGGGGGGGAAGGGGGACTATCTTCACCCCTCCACTTT
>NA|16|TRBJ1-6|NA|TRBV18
CASSPRGPGIDSPLHF
TGTGCCAGCTCACCAAGAGGGCCTGGGATTGATTCACCCCTCCACTTT
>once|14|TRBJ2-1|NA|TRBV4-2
CASSQSGQNNEQFF
TGTGCCAGCAGCCAATCCGGACAGAACAATGAGCAGTTCTTC
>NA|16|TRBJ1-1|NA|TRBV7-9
CASSRGSVGVDTEAFF
TGTGCCAGCAGCCGAGGCTCGGTGGGTGTGGACACTGAAGCTTTCTTT
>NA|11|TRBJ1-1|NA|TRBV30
CAWSQSSGAFF
TGTGCCTGGAGCCAGTCTAGCGGAGCTTTCTTT
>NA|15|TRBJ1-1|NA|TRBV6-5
CASSYSGGRGTEAFF
TGTGCCAGCAGTTACTCTGGGGGCCGGGGCACTGAAGCTTTCTTT
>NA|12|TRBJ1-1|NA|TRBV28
CASNPQGTEAFF
TGTGCCAGCAACCCACAGGGCACTGAAGCTTTCTTT
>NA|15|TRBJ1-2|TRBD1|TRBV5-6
CASSAWDRGIYGYTF
TGTGCCAGCAGCGCCTGGGACAGGGGGATCTATGGCTACACCTTC